This record looks at one T cell receptor beta chain sequence and its context. Its antigen remains unknown. This specimen belongs to a study of cytomegalovirus exposure and HLA in healthy donors. Study-level findings and limits: Most TCR sequences proved rare, with some public TCRs found in many donors.

PCR used 60 Vbeta primers and 13 Jbeta primers. TCRdb's table, derived via immunoSEQ multiplex PCR, lists solely in-frame clones and lacks some. This sample's table reports about 77,000 clones. The CDR3 runs to 15 residues. The germline V gene has CDR1 SEHNR and CDR2 FQNEAQ (reference sequence). V lost 1 base, J lost 4 bases, and 5 bases stayed unmatched. The clonotype was recovered from a man aged 50-60 years in good health and CMV-seropositive. The chain is built from TRBV7-9 and TRBJ1-2, with 8 positions matching TRBD1. The sequencing input was PBMCs. CDR3 sequence (DNA): TGTGCCAGCAGCTTAGGAGGACAGGGCGCCTATGGCTACACCTTC. It codes for CASSLGGQGAYGYTF.